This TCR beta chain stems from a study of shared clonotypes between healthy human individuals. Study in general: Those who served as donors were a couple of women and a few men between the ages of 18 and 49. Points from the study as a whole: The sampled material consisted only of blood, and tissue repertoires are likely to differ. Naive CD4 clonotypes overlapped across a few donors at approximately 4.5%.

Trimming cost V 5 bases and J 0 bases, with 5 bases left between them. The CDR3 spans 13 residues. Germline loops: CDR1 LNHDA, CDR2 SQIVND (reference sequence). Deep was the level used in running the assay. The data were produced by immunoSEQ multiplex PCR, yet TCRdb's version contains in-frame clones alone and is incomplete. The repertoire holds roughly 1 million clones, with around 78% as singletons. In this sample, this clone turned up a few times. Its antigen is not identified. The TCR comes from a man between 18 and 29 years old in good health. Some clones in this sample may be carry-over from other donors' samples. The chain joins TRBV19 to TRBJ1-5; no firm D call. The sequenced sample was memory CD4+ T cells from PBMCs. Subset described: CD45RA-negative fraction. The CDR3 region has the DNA TGTGCCAGTAGTCAGAATAGCAATCAGCCCCAGCATTTT. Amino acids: CASSQNSNQPQHF.